This T cell receptor beta chain was obtained from a study of cytomegalovirus exposure and HLA in healthy donors. Study-wide points: A later analysis linked around 17,000 TCR beta sequences to HLA alleles at 0.05 false discovery rate.

On this clone itself: The antigen remains undetermined.

The CDR3 loop spans 16 amino acids. Unmatched junction bases numbered 7, after V lost 4 bases and J lost 2 bases. Per germline, CDR1 LNHDA and CDR2 SQIVND (reference sequence). In the PCR, 60 Vbeta and 13 Jbeta primers were used. Here immunoSEQ multiplex PCR was the method, and the copy in TCRdb shows in-frame clones only, minus some. The table shows approximately 160,000 clones, with about 81% occurring only once. The sequencing input was PBMCs. The rearrangement uses TRBV19 and TRBJ1-2; 10 bases are shared with TRBD1. The TCR was taken from a woman aged 18-30 years in good health and CMV-seronegative. CDR3 region: CASSRAGTGVNYGYTF. The CDR3 DNA is TGTGCCAGTAGTAGGGCCGGGACAGGGGTGAACTATGGCTACACCTTC.